Detailed here is one TCR beta chain. V shed 4 bases, J shed 3 bases, and the junction held 6 bases outside the gene matches. The germline gives CDR1 LNHDA, CDR2 SQIVND (reference sequence). This CDR3 has 14 residues. The sample comes from a study of OX40 agonist ivuxolimab in advanced cancers. Libraries were prepared by immunoSEQ multiplex PCR; TCRdb keeps only in-frame clonotypes and omits some of them. The profile covers 70,000 to 90,000 clones, with around 91% appearing a single time and around 0.38% taken by the ten largest. Sequencing was performed on CD4+ or CD8+ T cells sorted from blood, taken in a trial of the OX40 agonist ivuxolimab. The chain links TRBV19 to TRBJ2-7, with 7 bases aligning to TRBD1. This sequence was found in an adult with an advanced solid tumor such as melanoma, head and neck, liver or kidney cancer. CDR3 residues: CASSKGTDLYEQYF. The CDR3 DNA follows: TGTGCCAGTAGTAAGGGGACAGACCTCTACGAGCAGTACTTC. Drawing the rest from reference TRBV19 and TRBJ2-7, the complete variable domain is DGGITQSPKYLFRKEGQNVTLSCEQNLNHDAMYWYRQDPGQGLRLIYYSQIVNDFQKGDIAEGYSVSREKKESFPLTVTSAQKNPTAFYLCASSKGTDLYEQYFGPGTRLTVT.